Listed here is a single TCR beta chain. The CDR3 contains 13 residues. V lost 5 bases and J lost 0, with 7 bases in between. Germline V CDR1 and CDR2: SGHTA, FQGTGA. In the source study's methods: Estimation of nucleated cell counts relied on the amplification of reference gene primers. Method: immunoSEQ multiplex PCR; TCRdb's copy keeps in-frame clones and lacks some. The V and J calls and clone size were taken over from that table, and D and trimming were inferred from the DNA. The top ten clones hold about 40% of a sample with about 72,000 clones, more than 80% of them seen once. This sample was taken from a study of blood T cell repertoires in COVID-19. Study details: Samples came from the United States, Italy and Spain, spanning acute and convalescent COVID-19. The analysed material was cDNA or gDNA that came from T cells, B-cell-depleted T cells, or PBMCs.

The specimen sequenced was peripheral blood. This sequence was found in a woman aged 80 or over with active or convalescent COVID-19. The gene calls are TRBV7-3 and TRBJ1-1; the D gene is possibly TRBD1 (6 bases). DNA of the CDR3: TGTGCCAGCAGCCGGACAGTGAACACTGAAGCTTTCTTT. Translating gives CASSRTVNTEAFF.